This TCR beta chain originates from a study of blood T cell repertoires in COVID-19. Profiled with immunoSEQ multiplex PCR; TCRdb holds only in-frame clones, not every one. This table holds 120,000 or so clones, roughly four fifths found once. The V gene end was trimmed by 6 bases and the J gene end by 4 bases; junction bases not matched to a gene: 17. This CDR3 spans 19 amino acids. From germline, CDR1 is MDHEN and CDR2 SYDVKM. This chain connects TRBV28 to TRBJ1-4; TRBD1 agrees at 10 bases. The sequencing input was peripheral blood. This TCR came from a human donor in a cohort sampled during active COVID-19. As DNA, the CDR3 is TGTGCCAGCAGCCATCCGGGACAGGGGAGGGGTAGCTTTAATGAAAAACTGTTTTTT. This encodes CASSHPGQGRGSFNEKLFF.